Following are 7 T cell receptor beta chains from one sample sequenced in a study of glioma-infiltrating T cells after dendritic cell vaccination. TCRdb's table, derived via immunoSEQ multiplex PCR, lists solely in-frame clones and lacks some. The sample lists about 92,000 clones; 85% to 90% were seen once. The sequences come from blood, collected before dendritic cell vaccination. The source is a human donor with glioblastoma.

This chain joins TRBV25-1 and TRBJ2-3, with TRBD2 as a possible D gene (7 bases). This CDR3 is built from 16 residues. V was trimmed by 8 bases and J by 6 bases, leaving 24 bases between them. The germline V gene has CDR1 MGHDK and CDR2 SYGVNS. Here the CDR3 reads CASSEGSGGGGDTQYF. CDR3 nucleotide sequence: TGTGCCAGCTCAGAGGGCTCCGGCGGGGGCGGGGATACGCAGTATTTT.

This sequence joins TRBV28 and TRBJ2-5; 9 bases are a match to TRBD1. With the DNA end fitting TRBJ2-7 better, the J assignment may be wrong. CDR3 length: 15 residues. Germline loops: CDR1 MDHEN, CDR2 SYDVKM. CDR3 DNA sequence: TGTGCCAGCAGTCCCCCCGACAGGGGGGATTACGAGCAGTACTTC. The encoded protein is CASSPPDRGDYEQYF.

This rearrangement joins TRBV5-4 to TRBJ2-1; 12 bases match TRBD1. Germline values: CDR1 SGHNT, CDR2 YYREEE (reference sequence). V shed 0 bases and J 7 bases; nucleotides not matched to a gene: 5. The CDR3 sequence is 16 residues long. CDR3 DNA: TGTGCCAGCAGCTTGGCGGGACAGGGGGCGGGGAATGAGCAGTTCTTC. Residues: CASSLAGQGAGNEQFF.

The chain has TRBV27 and TRBJ2-7, with D possibly TRBD1 on 6 matching bases. V shed 6 bases and J shed 2 bases, with 17 bases lying between them. The CDR3 is 15 residues long. Germline assignment: CDR1 MNHEY and CDR2 SMNVEV (reference sequence). CDR3 residues: CASRQSPRGAYEQYF. The DNA of the CDR3 is TGTGCCAGCAGGCAATCACCCAGGGGTGCCTACGAGCAGTACTTC.

The genes are TRBV5-6 and TRBJ1-2, with D possibly TRBD1 on 6 matching bases. In germline, CDR1 is SGHDT, CDR2 YYEEEE. The germline V and J ends were trimmed by 4 bases and 7 bases, with 17 bases remaining between them. The CDR3 has 14 amino acids. CDR3 DNA sequence: TGTGCCAGCAGCCACCTCTCGGGGGGCATTGGCTACACCTTC. It encodes CASSHLSGGIGYTF.

The chain combines TRBV6-5 with TRBJ2-1; TRBD1 agrees at 10 bases. This CDR3 is 14 amino acids long. V dropped 2 bases and J dropped 8; count of bases not matched to a gene: 3. Per the germline V gene, CDR1 is MNHEY and CDR2 is SVGAGI. CDR3 coding DNA: TGTGCCAGCAGTTACGGGACAGGGGTGGATGAGCAGTTCTTC. This sequence encodes CASSYGTGVDEQFF.

Only a few counts were recorded for this clone. The chain employs TRBV6-5 and TRBJ2-3; D is unresolved. The CDR3 consists of 16 residues. CDR1 is MNHEY, CDR2 SVGAGI, per germline. The V gene lost 0 bases and the J gene lost 1 base, with 11 bases spanning the gap. CDR3 in DNA: TGTGCCAGCAGTTACTCGACAACCTCGGGCACAGATACGCAGTATTTT. Translated, it gives CASSYSTTSGTDTQYF.